This T cell receptor beta chain was recovered during a study of T cell responses to AZD1222 COVID-19 vaccine. Assay: immunoSEQ multiplex PCR; the TCRdb copy retains only in-frame clones and omits some. The table shows 100,000 to 150,000 clones, with 90% occurring only once. The CDR3 length is 16 residues. Germline V lookup: CDR1 WSHSY, CDR2 SAAADI. Losses at the gene ends were 5 bases for V and 2 bases for J; bases not matched to a gene: 9. The gene calls are TRBV10-2 and TRBJ1-3; 7 nucleotides match TRBD1. The TCR sequence derives from an adult in good health. The sequencing here drew on peripheral blood, taken on day 0 of AZD1222 vaccination. For the CDR3, the DNA is TGCGCCAGCAGTCGGCAGGGGGTTATTACTGGAAACACCATATATTTT. Residues: CASSRQGVITGNTIYF.